This T cell receptor beta chain was recorded in a study of cytomegalovirus exposure and HLA in healthy donors. Overall study findings and caveats: Looking again later, the authors saw that most CMV-associated TCR beta chains seemed HLA-restricted. When analyzed later, the rates of TCR association showed variation by HLA locus, with DRB1 the most and HLA-C the fewest.

PCR employed 60 Vbeta and 13 Jbeta primers. The data were produced by immunoSEQ multiplex PCR, yet TCRdb's version contains in-frame clones alone and is incomplete. The table has some 130,000 clones, about 63% seen once. About this clone itself: What it recognizes is unknown. Distinct nucleotide sequences in the sample also encode this CDR3.

The CDR3 consists of 14 residues. The V gene's germline CDR1 is SGHRS and CDR2 YFSETQ. V lost 0 bases and J lost 4; bases outside the gene matches: 3. The sequencing input was PBMCs. The receptor was isolated from a man between 25 and 39 years old in good health and CMV-seropositive. The rearrangement joins TRBV5-1 to TRBJ1-2; 7 bases fit TRBD1. The CDR3 DNA reads TGCGCCAGCAGCTTGGAGGCAGGGGGCTATGGCTACACCTTC. Translation: CASSLEAGGYGYTF.